The 28 T cell receptor beta chains reported below all come from one sample, sequenced in a study of human T cells and chemical hapten exposure. Individual cDNA molecules each carried unique molecular identifiers attached by the library. TCRdb used MiXCR to reprocess the reads, holding one entry per CDR3 protein. The sample lists approximately 2,700 distinct CDR3 sequences, 40% to 45% occurring once. The treatment is: therapeutic diphenylcyclopropenone sensitization with weekly scalp DPC. Sequences were derived from whole blood, sampled before DPC sensitization or 2, 6, or about 24 weeks after (not recorded which). The receptors originated from an adult with alopecia areata. Some clones in this sample may be carry-over from other donors' samples. This table probably holds off-target reads from a library built for another chain.

The J gene is TRBJ2-1, the V gene TRBV20-1; no reliable D call. Trimming pared 2 bases from V and 2 bases from J, leaving 10 bases between. The CDR3 extends over 14 amino acids. Germline-derived CDR1 and CDR2 are DFQATT and SNEGSKA (reference sequence). The CDR3 DNA is TGCAGTGCTAGATTATTAACCACCTACAATGAGCAGTTCTTC. Translating it yields CSARLLTTYNEQFF.

The sample holds a few counts of this clonotype. The rearrangement joins TRBV28 to TRBJ2-7; unclear D gene. This CDR3 is 16 amino acids long. Per germline, CDR1 MDHEN and CDR2 SYDVKM. The ends were cut back, 5 bases at V and 4 bases at J, with 21 bases in the middle. This CDR3 reads CASSQPRPESYYEQYF. CDR3 DNA: TGTGCCAGCAGTCAACCCCGGCCGGAAAGTTATTACGAGCAGTACTTC. The full variable domain, its missing parts supplied by reference TRBV28 and TRBJ2-7, is DVKVTQSSRYLVKRTGEKVFLECVQDMDHENMFWYRQDPGLGLRLIYFSYDVKMKEKGDIPEGYSVSREKKERFSLILESASTNQTSMYLCASSQPRPESYYEQYFGPGTRLTVT.

This chain links TRBV30 with TRBJ2-3, with TRBD1 matching 7 bases. The germline V gene encodes CDR1 GTSNPN and CDR2 SVGIG (reference sequence). J was trimmed by 0 bases and V by 7 bases; bases with no gene match: 7. The length of the CDR3 is 14 residues. The CDR3 nucleotides read TGTGCCTCCCAGACAGGGCCCAGCACAGATACGCAGTATTTT. It yields the protein CASQTGPSTDTQYF.

V usage is TRBV20-1 and J usage is TRBJ2-5; TRBD1 matches 8 bases. Germline lookup yields CDR1 DFQATT and CDR2 SNEGSKA (reference sequence). The CDR3 totals 15 residues. The CDR3 sequence is CSLNDFDRGIETQYF. In DNA form, the CDR3 reads TGCAGCCTTAACGATTTCGACAGGGGAATAGAGACCCAGTACTTC.

Note on this clonotype: An end of the junction does not agree with germline; a read error may underlie this. The CDR3 here is CASSFFAGQQETQYF. Written as DNA, the CDR3 is TGTGCTAGCAGCTTTTTTGCCGGACAGCAAGAGACCCAGTACTTC. The rearrangement links TRBV7-7 to TRBJ2-5; D is possibly TRBD1 (6 bases). CDR1 and CDR2 (germline): SSHAT, FNYEAQ (reference sequence). The CDR3 loop spans 15 amino acids. Combining the CDR3 with reference TRBV7-7 and TRBJ2-5 gives the whole variable domain GAGVSQSPRYKVTKRGQDVTLRCDPISSHATLYWYQQALGQGPEFLTYFNYEAQPDKSGLPSDRFSAERPEGSISTLTIQRTEQRDSAMYRCASSFFAGQQETQYFGPGTRLLVL.

The chain employs TRBV4-1 and TRBJ2-3, with 9 bases matching TRBD1. This CDR3 is 16 amino acids long. In germline, CDR1 is MGHRA, CDR2 YSYEKL. Germline trimming cut 6 bases from V and 3 bases from J; bases unmatched to any gene: 10. The CDR3 DNA reads as TGCGCCAGCAGACAACCGGGACAGGGAAGGACAGATACGCAGTATTTT. Its translation is CASRQPGQGRTDTQYF.

This chain joins TRBV14 and TRBJ2-1; 7 bases fit TRBD1. The CDR3 loop spans 16 amino acids. CDR1 SGHDN and CDR2 FVKESK come from the germline V gene. V was clipped by 0 bases and J by 6 bases; unmatched bases: 8. In nucleotides, the CDR3 is TGTGCCAGCAGCCAAGATCGACAGGGCTGGCGCAATGAGCAGTTCTTC. Protein: CASSQDRQGWRNEQFF.

The genes are TRBV24-1 and TRBJ2-2; 8 bases align to TRBD1. Germline-derived CDR1 and CDR2 are KGHDR and SFDVKD. With 3 bases clipped from V and 1 base from J, the junction kept 6 bases outside the gene matches. CDR3 length: 17 amino acids. The CDR3 sequence: CATSDPRQGKNTGELFF. For the CDR3, the DNA is TGTGCCACCAGTGATCCCAGACAGGGGAAGAACACCGGGGAGCTGTTTTTT.

The chain links TRBV7-3 to TRBJ2-7, with a possible D match to TRBD2 (6 bases). The CDR3 runs 15 residues. The germline gives CDR1 SGHTA, CDR2 FQGTGA. V lost 5 bases, J lost 0 bases, and 14 bases lay in between. CDR3 in DNA: TGTGCCAGCAGCCCCCAGGCCGGGAGCTCCTACGAGCAGTACTTC. Its translation: CASSPQAGSSYEQYF.

This clonotype showed up just a few times. This chain uses TRBV11-1 with TRBJ2-7; D is tentatively TRBD1 or TRBD2 (5 bases each). The ends were cut back, 5 bases at V and 0 bases at J, with 14 bases in the middle. Looked up from germline, CDR1 is SGHAT and CDR2 is FQDESV (reference sequence). The CDR3 runs 15 residues. CDR3 sequence reads: CASSNRDVGSYEQYF. The CDR3 bases are TGTGCCAGCAGCAACCGGGACGTTGGCTCCTACGAGCAGTACTTC.

This clonotype has just a few counts. This chain links TRBV5-6 with TRBJ2-7; D gene unclear. V was trimmed by 4 bases and J by 5 bases, leaving 10 bases between them. Germline assignment: CDR1 SGHDT and CDR2 YYEEEE. CDR3 length: 12 residues. This chain's CDR3 is CASSLQDNEQYF. The CDR3 DNA sequence: TGTGCCAGCAGCCTGCAAGACAACGAGCAGTACTTC.

The chain is built from TRBV19 and TRBJ2-6; 7 nucleotides line up with TRBD1. The length of the CDR3 is 19 residues. In germline, CDR1 is LNHDA, CDR2 SQIVND (reference sequence). Losses at the gene ends were 3 bases for V and 1 base for J; bases not matched to a gene: 12. The DNA for the CDR3 is TGTGCCAGTAGTATTGAGGGGACAGCTTTCTTGTCTGGGGCCAACGTCCTGACTTTC. Amino acids: CASSIEGTAFLSGANVLTF.

This clonotype has a handful of counts. This rearrangement joins TRBV12-3 or TRBV12-4 to TRBJ2-3; possibly TRBD1 for D (6 bases). The CDR3 runs 13 residues. V lost 5 bases, J lost 7 bases, and 13 bases lay in between. CDR3: CASSPPGQNTQYF. DNA of the CDR3: TGTGCCAGCAGTCCCCCGGGACAAAATACGCAGTATTTT.

V gene TRBV2 combines with J gene TRBJ2-7; no definite D call. Germline CDR1 is SNHLY and CDR2 is FYNNEI. This CDR3 comprises 12 residues. Trimming shortened V by 5 bases and J by 2 bases, and 7 bases separated the two germline ends. CDR3 sequence reads: CASSRLAYEQYF. The DNA for the CDR3 is TGTGCCAGCAGTCGGTTAGCCTACGAGCAGTACTTC.

The chain combines TRBV28 with TRBJ2-7; D possibly matches TRBD1 or TRBD2 (5 bases each). Germline CDR1 and CDR2: MDHEN and SYDVKM. V was trimmed by 4 bases and J by 7 bases, leaving 8 bases between them. This CDR3 is built from 11 residues. The CDR3 sequence: CASSWGSEQYF. The CDR3 bases are TGTGCCAGCAGTTGGGGGAGTGAGCAGTACTTC.

This sequence joins TRBV5-1 and TRBJ2-5; a possible D gene is TRBD1 (6 bases). Trimming stripped 4 bases from V and 5 bases from J, with 9 bases between. The CDR3 is made up of 12 amino acids. Germline CDR1 is SGHRS and CDR2 is YFSETQ. Here the CDR3 reads CASSRTEETQYF. The CDR3 bases are TGCGCCAGCAGCAGGACAGAGGAGACCCAGTACTTC.

The chain uses TRBV18 and TRBJ2-1, with a weak D call TRBD2 (6 bases). This CDR3 region has 15 residues. V was trimmed by 5 bases and J by 5 bases, leaving 16 bases between them. Per the germline V gene, CDR1 is KGHSH and CDR2 is LQKENI. Written as DNA, the CDR3 is TGTGCCAGCTCAGTTAGCGGCGGACGGGACAATGAGCAGTTCTTC. It specifies CASSVSGGRDNEQFF.

The chain is built from TRBV28 and TRBJ2-1; D gene uncertain. The CDR3 runs to 11 residues. Trimming removed 10 bases from V and 5 bases from J, with 9 bases in between. The germline CDR1 and CDR2 sequences are MDHEN and SYDVKM. CDR3 in amino acids: CAMEGNNEQFF. The DNA for the CDR3 is TGTGCCATGGAAGGAAACAATGAGCAGTTCTTC.

This clonotype was observed a few times. The V call is TRBV6-6, the J call TRBJ2-3, with a tentative D call TRBD1 (6 bases). This CDR3 is built from 12 residues. V lost 3 bases and J lost 9, with 10 bases in between. The germline gives CDR1 MNHNY, CDR2 SVGAGI (reference sequence). The CDR3 DNA reads as TGTGCCAGCAGTTATAGCACAGGGACGCAGTATTTT. Translation: CASSYSTGTQYF.

This clonotype was recorded a few times. The chain links TRBV29-1 to TRBJ2-4; D may be TRBD1 (6 bases). Deletions cut 4 bases from V and 8 bases from J, with 15 bases between. The CDR3 runs 13 residues. Germline CDR1 is SQVTM and CDR2 is ANQGSEA. CDR3 nucleotides: TGCAGCGTTGTGCGTCCGAAGGGGGACATTCAGTACTTC. Translating gives CSVVRPKGDIQYF.

This chain links TRBV9 with TRBJ2-2; D gene uncertain. The V gene's germline CDR1 is SGDLS and CDR2 YYNGEE. Trimming took 3 bases from V and 5 from J, leaving 8 bases between them. The CDR3 totals 13 residues. The CDR3 loop is CASSASLTGELFF. The CDR3 DNA follows: TGTGCCAGCAGCGCCAGCTTGACCGGGGAGCTGTTTTTT.

The genes are TRBV11-2 and TRBJ2-7; 11 bases map to TRBD2. With V trimmed by 10 bases and J by 4 bases, 9 bases remained unmatched. Germline V CDR1 and CDR2: SGHAT, FQNNGV. The CDR3 length is 14 residues. The CDR3 DNA is TGTGCCACCACGGGACTAGCGGTAGATTACGAGCAGTACTTC. It yields the protein CATTGLAVDYEQYF. Together with reference TRBV11-2 and TRBJ2-7, the CDR3 gives the full variable domain: EAGVAQSPRYKIIEKRQSVAFWCNPISGHATLYWYQQILGQGPKLLIQFQNNGVVDDSQLPKDRFSAERLKGVDSTLKIQPAKLEDSAVYLCATTGLAVDYEQYFGPGTRLTVT.

In DNA, the CDR3 is TGTGCCAGCACCAACACAGGGGGCGTAACCTACGAGCAGTACTTC. Protein product: CASTNTGGVTYEQYF. The chain is built from TRBV6-6 and TRBJ2-7; 9 bases are shared with TRBD1. The germline V gene encodes CDR1 MNHNY and CDR2 SVGAGI (reference sequence). The length of the CDR3 is 15 residues. With 7 bases clipped from V and 2 bases from J, the junction kept 9 bases outside the gene matches.

This clonotype was recorded a few times. As DNA, the CDR3 is TGTGCCAGCAGTTACTCTGGGTCCGGGGCCAACGTCCTGACTTTC. Protein product: CASSYSGSGANVLTF. The J gene is TRBJ2-6, the V gene TRBV6-6; D not certain. Trimming removed 0 bases from V and 4 bases from J, with 7 bases in between. The V gene's germline CDR1 is MNHNY and CDR2 SVGAGI (reference sequence). This CDR3 contains 15 residues.

This clonotype showed up just a few times. V and J are TRBV5-5 and TRBJ2-2; D is undetermined. Trimming removed 4 bases from V and 9 bases from J, with 28 bases in between. Germline lookup yields CDR1 SGHKS and CDR2 YYEKEE (reference sequence). This CDR3 is 18 amino acids long. The CDR3 sequence: CASSHQLSHGNRLRELFF. As DNA, the CDR3 is TGTGCCAGCAGCCACCAACTTAGTCATGGGAATCGATTGCGGGAGCTGTTTTTT.

V and J are TRBV30 and TRBJ2-5; D remains unclear. The germline CDR1 and CDR2 sequences are GTSNPN and SVGIG (reference sequence). This CDR3 region has 11 residues. The V end lost 1 base, the J end lost 6 bases, and 6 bases lay between the germline ends. CDR3 coding DNA: TGTGCCTGGAGTGCCGGGCAGACCCAGTACTTC. This encodes CAWSAGQTQYF.

V usage is TRBV7-6 and J usage is TRBJ2-2; the D is unclear. This CDR3 is built from 16 residues. Germline V CDR1 and CDR2: SGHVS, FNYEAQ. V shed 3 bases and J shed 5 bases, with 16 bases lying between them. The CDR3 region is CASSLFASEGTGELFF. Written as DNA, the CDR3 is TGTGCCAGCAGCTTGTTTGCGAGCGAAGGTACCGGGGAGCTGTTTTTT.

The rearrangement links TRBV28 to TRBJ1-2, with a possible D match to TRBD1 (5 bases). Germline V gene lookup returns CDR1 MDHEN and CDR2 SYDVKM. V was clipped by 2 bases and J by 8 bases, with 18 bases between them. This CDR3 has 15 residues. CDR3 protein: CASSLLAGTAVGYTF. The DNA of the CDR3 is TGTGCCAGCAGTTTACTGGCTGGGACGGCGGTAGGCTACACCTTC.